This T cell receptor beta chain was sequenced for a study of Graves' ophthalmopathy and Graves' hyperthyroidism. RNA transcripts were the template, and TCR beta CDR3 regions were amplified from them. RT-PCR with HTBI primers came first, then second-round multiplex PCR. TCRdb re-derived calls from the multiplex PCR reads in MiXCR, one entry per CDR3 protein. The sample carries about 620,000 distinct CDR3 sequences, 20% to 25% recorded once. This clonotype was detected ten times or more. The receptor's source is a woman aged 18-29 years with stable Graves' hyperthyroidism. Some clones in this sample may be carry-over from other donors' samples. Material: peripheral blood.

The CDR3 nucleotides are TGTGCCAGCAGTCAGGGATTCCTCTACGAGCAGTACTTC. It codes for CASSQGFLYEQYF. The V and J genes are TRBV12-3 or TRBV12-4 and TRBJ2-7; D is perhaps TRBD1 (5 bases). V was shortened by 5 bases and J by 3 bases, with 11 bases between the two germline ends. There are 13 residues in the CDR3.